This is a list of T cell receptor beta chains from one sample in a study of T cells in Graves' hyperthyroidism and ophthalmopathy. TCRdb re-derived calls from the multiplex PCR reads in MiXCR, one entry per CDR3 protein. The sample includes over 500,000 distinct CDR3 sequences, around 16% seen only once; the top ten take approximately 32%. Sequenced: blood. The receptors shown here come from a woman aged 30 to 39 with Graves' ophthalmopathy. Each CDR3 is given with its conserved first and last residue. Fields, in order: J gene, D gene, clone size, V gene, CDR3 protein, CDR3 DNA. D genes are given only for firm matches. Clone size, where shown, is once, few, many, or a class for clones that have expanded.

TRBJ2-3	TRBD2	-	TRBV7-2	CASSAGLAGTDTQYF	TGTGCCAGCAGCGCCGGACTAGCGGGTACAGATACGCAGTATTTT
TRBJ2-1	TRBD1	many	TRBV7-2	CASSFRRQGYNEQFF	TGTGCCAGCAGCTTCCGACGACAGGGCTACAATGAGCAGTTCTTC
TRBJ1-6	-	-	TRBV6-8	CASSWGEVFGNSPLHF	TGTGCCAGCAGTTGGGGCGAGGTCTTCGGTAATTCACCCCTCCACTTT
TRBJ1-2	-	few	TRBV28	CASSSPGRPNYGYTF	TGTGCCAGCAGTTCTCCGGGACGGCCTAACTATGGCTACACCTTC
TRBJ2-2	TRBD2	-	TRBV3-1	CASSQAGGRDTGELFF	TGTGCCAGCAGCCAAGCGGGAGGGCGGGACACCGGGGAGCTGTTTTTT
TRBJ1-5	TRBD1	-	TRBV7-2	CASSVMIPGQGFYSNQPQHF	TGTGCCAGCAGCGTAATGATACCGGGACAGGGCTTTTATAGCAATCAGCCCCAGCATTTT
TRBJ2-5	TRBD2	-	TRBV7-2	CASSLEPSGALEETQYF	TGTGCCAGCAGCTTAGAGCCTAGCGGGGCGCTCGAAGAGACCCAGTACTTC
TRBJ1-2	-	many	TRBV28	CASSLAGVPYGYTF	TGTGCCAGCAGTTTGGCCGGGGTCCCCTATGGCTACACCTTC
TRBJ2-7	-	many	TRBV29-1	CSVEHQLTYEQYF	TGCAGCGTTGAACATCAACTCACCTACGAGCAGTACTTC
TRBJ1-6	-	many	TRBV5-1	CASSFTVNSPLHF	TGCGCCAGCAGCTTCACAGTTAATTCACCCCTCCACTTT
TRBJ2-7	TRBD2	-	TRBV29-1	CSVVRLAGEQYF	TGCAGCGTTGTGCGGCTAGCGGGGGAGCAGTACTTC
TRBJ1-3	-	-	TRBV11-2	CASSLGPRAGNTIYF	TGTGCCAGCAGCTTAGGACCACGGGCGGGTAACACCATATATTTT
TRBJ2-4	TRBD1	few	TRBV7-9	CASSLGQGVLAKNIQYF	TGTGCCAGCAGTTTGGGACAGGGGGTTTTGGCCAAAAACATTCAGTACTTC
TRBJ2-3	TRBD2	many	TRBV7-8	CASSLGAGFTDTQYF	TGTGCCAGCAGCTTAGGAGCGGGGTTCACAGATACGCAGTATTTT
TRBJ2-3	-	few	TRBV7-2	CASNLLGAGSTDTQYF	TGTGCCAGCAACTTACTCGGGGCGGGAAGCACAGATACGCAGTATTTT
TRBJ2-2	TRBD1	few	TRBV10-3	CAISEPKQGETTGELFF	TGTGCCATCAGTGAGCCAAAGCAGGGGGAGACCACCGGGGAGCTGTTTTTT